The T cell receptor beta chain under discussion was sequenced for a study of cytotoxic CD8 clonotypes in ibrutinib-treated CLL. The overall study: Collecting the response samples happened after a median 12 months of treatment, with a range of 6 to 36.

The CDR3 runs to 14 residues. V was trimmed by 2 bases and J by 2 bases, leaving 10 bases between them. From germline, CDR1 is KGHSH and CDR2 LQKENI. TCRdb keeps only in-frame clones here, not all; method: immunoSEQ multiplex PCR. Of roughly 250,000 clones detected, under 75% appear once; the ten largest clones hold approximately 15%. Study results and caveats: At ibrutinib response, clonality increased, and at progression it declined back toward baseline. Circulating CD8+ T-cell counts were tracked by baseline clonality, which exceeded that of age-matched healthy donors. Treatment saw public clonotypes, which were uncommon, either contract or stay stable.

In regard to this clone: Its specificity is not known.

Here the sequenced sample was PBMCs, taken after 24 months of ibrutinib treatment. The sequence was collected from a human donor with chronic lymphocytic leukemia. J is TRBJ2-7 and V is TRBV18; TRBD2 might be the D (6 bases). CDR3 loop: CASSPGTVTYEQYF. In DNA, the CDR3 is TGTGCCAGCTCACCAGGGACTGTTACCTACGAGCAGTACTTC.